This T cell receptor (beta chain) is from a study of CDR3 diversity in severe acne. This CDR3 is 12 amino acids long. Germline V gene sequence: CDR1 KGHDR, CDR2 SFDVKD. V was shortened by 7 bases and J by 6 bases, with 8 bases between the two germline ends. Each CDR3 protein is one row after TCRdb ran MiXCR on the PCR reads. The sample consists of around 83,000 distinct CDR3 sequences, 45% to 50% of them appearing once. What was sequenced was blood. This receptor was taken from a male donor with severe acne vulgaris. V and J are TRBV24-1 and TRBJ2-2, with a tentative D call TRBD1 (6 bases). The CDR3 nucleotides are TGTGCCACCAGAGGGGGTGCCGGGGAGCTGTTTTTT. This sequence encodes CATRGGAGELFF.